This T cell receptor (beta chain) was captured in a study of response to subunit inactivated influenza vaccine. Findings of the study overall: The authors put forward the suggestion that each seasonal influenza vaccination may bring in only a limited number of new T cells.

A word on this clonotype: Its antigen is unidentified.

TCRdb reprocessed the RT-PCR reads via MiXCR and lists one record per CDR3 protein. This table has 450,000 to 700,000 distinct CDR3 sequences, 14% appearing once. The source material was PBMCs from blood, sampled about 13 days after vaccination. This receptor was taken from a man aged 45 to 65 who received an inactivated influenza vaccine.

CDR3 sequence: CASSRGGASYEQYF. The CDR3 region has the DNA TGTGCCAGCAGCCGGGGGGGGGCCTCCTACGAGCAGTACTTC. The chain carries TRBV7-2 and TRBJ2-7, with 8 bases fitting TRBD2. Germline V CDR1 and CDR2: SGHTA, FQGNSA. This CDR3 region has 14 residues. V gave up 5 bases and J gave up 0 bases; unmatched junction bases: 3.